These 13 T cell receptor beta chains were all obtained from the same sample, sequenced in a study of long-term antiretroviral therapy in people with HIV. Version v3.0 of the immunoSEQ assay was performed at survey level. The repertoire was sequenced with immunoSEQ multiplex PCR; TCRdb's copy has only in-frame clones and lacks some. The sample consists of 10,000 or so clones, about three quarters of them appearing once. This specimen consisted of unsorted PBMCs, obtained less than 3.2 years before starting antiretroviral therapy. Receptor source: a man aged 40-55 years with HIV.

The CDR3 sequence: CAPGLAVPYEQYF. For the CDR3, the DNA is TGTGCCCCAGGACTAGCGGTGCCCTACGAGCAGTACTTC. The V and J genes are TRBV11-1 and TRBJ2-7, with TRBD2 matching 10 bases. The CDR3 totals 13 residues. Trimming took 11 bases from V and 2 from J; bases not matched to a gene: 6. Germline V CDR1 and CDR2: SGHAT, FQDESV (reference sequence).

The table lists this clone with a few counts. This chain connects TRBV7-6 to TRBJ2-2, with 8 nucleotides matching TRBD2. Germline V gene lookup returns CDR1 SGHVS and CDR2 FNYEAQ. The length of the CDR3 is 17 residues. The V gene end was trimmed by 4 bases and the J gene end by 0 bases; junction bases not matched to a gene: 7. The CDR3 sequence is CASSYGLAGANTGELFF. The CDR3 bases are TGTGCCAGCAGCTACGGGCTAGCGGGTGCGAACACCGGGGAGCTGTTTTTT. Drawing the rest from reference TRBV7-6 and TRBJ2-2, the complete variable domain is GAGVSQSPRYKVTKRGQDVALRCDPISGHVSLYWYRQALGQGPEFLTYFNYEAQQDKSGLPNDRFSAERPEGSISTLTIQRTEQRDSAMYRCASSYGLAGANTGELFFGEGSRLTVL.

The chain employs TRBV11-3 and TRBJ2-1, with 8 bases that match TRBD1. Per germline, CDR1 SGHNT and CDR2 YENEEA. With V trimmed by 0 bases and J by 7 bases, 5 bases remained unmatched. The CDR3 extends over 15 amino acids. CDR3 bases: TGTGCCAGCAGCTTAGACGGACAGGGTAATAATGAGCAGTTCTTC. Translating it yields CASSLDGQGNNEQFF.

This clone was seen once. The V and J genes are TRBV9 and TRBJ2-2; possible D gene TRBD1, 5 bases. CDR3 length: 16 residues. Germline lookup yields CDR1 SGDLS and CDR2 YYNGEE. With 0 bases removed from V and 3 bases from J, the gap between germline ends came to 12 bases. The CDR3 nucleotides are TGTGCCAGCAGCGTAGATCGCGGACAATACACCGGGGAGCTGTTTTTT. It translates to CASSVDRGQYTGELFF.

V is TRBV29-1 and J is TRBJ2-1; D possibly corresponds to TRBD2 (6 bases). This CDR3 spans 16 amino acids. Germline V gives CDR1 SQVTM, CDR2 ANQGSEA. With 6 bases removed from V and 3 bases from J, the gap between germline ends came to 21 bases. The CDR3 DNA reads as TGCAGCGTATTAGCGGATGGGGGTTTCGTCTACAATGAGCAGTTCTTC. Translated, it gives CSVLADGGFVYNEQFF.

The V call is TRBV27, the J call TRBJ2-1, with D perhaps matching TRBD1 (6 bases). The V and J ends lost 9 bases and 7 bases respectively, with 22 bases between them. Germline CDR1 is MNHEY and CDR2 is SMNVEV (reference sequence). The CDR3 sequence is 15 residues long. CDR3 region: CASSTNRGKGNEQFF. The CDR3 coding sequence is TGTGCCAGTTCGACCAATAGGGGGAAGGGAAATGAGCAGTTCTTC.

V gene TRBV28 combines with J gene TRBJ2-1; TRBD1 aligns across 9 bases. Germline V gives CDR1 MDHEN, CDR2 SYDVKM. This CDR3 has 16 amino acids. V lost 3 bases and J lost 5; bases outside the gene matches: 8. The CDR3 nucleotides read TGTGCCAGCAGTTTGGGGGGGGGACAGGGAAACAATGAGCAGTTCTTC. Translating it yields CASSLGGGQGNNEQFF.

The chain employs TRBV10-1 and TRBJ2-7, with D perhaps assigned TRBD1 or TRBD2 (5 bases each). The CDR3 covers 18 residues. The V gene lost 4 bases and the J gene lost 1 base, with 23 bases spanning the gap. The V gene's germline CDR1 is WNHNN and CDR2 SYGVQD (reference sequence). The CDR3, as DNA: TGCGCCAGCAGTGCGAGGGCAGGGCTGGATATACTTTCCTACGAGCAGTACTTC. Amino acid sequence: CASSARAGLDILSYEQYF.

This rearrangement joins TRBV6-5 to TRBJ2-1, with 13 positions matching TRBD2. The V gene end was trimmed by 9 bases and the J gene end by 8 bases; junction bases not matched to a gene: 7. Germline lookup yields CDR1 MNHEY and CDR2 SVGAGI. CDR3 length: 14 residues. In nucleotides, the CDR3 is TGTGCCAGTTTTACTAGCGGGAGGGCCGATGAGCAGTTCTTC. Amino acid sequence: CASFTSGRADEQFF.

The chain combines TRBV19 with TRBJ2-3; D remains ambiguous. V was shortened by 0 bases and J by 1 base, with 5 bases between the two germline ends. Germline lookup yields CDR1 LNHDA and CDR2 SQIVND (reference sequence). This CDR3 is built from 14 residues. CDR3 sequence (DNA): TGTGCCAGTAGTATAGATCGCGGCACAGATACGCAGTATTTT. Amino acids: CASSIDRGTDTQYF.

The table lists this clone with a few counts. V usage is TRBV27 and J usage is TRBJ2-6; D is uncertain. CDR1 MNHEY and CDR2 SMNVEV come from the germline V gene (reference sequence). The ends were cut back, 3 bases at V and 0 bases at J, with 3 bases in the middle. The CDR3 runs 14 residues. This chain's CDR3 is CASSFTSGANVLTF. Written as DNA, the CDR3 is TGTGCCAGCAGTTTTACCTCTGGGGCCAACGTCCTGACTTTC.

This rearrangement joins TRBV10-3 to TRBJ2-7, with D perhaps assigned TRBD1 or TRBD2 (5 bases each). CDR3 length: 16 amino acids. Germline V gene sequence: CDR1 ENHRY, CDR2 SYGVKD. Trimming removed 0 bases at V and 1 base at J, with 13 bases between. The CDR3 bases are TGTGCCATCAGTGAGTCGATTGGGACGCCGTCCTACGAGCAGTACTTC. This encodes CAISESIGTPSYEQYF.

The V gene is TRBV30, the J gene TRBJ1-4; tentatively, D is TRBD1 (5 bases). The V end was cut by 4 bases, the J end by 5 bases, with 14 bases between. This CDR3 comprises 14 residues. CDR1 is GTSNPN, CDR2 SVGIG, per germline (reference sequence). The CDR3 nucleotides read TGTGCCTGGAATTTTGACAGATTAAATGAAAAACTGTTTTTT. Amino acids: CAWNFDRLNEKLFF.